The 30 T cell receptor beta chains below come from one sample, sequenced in a study of cytomegalovirus exposure and HLA in healthy donors. In the PCR, 60 Vbeta and 13 Jbeta primers were used. Measured with immunoSEQ multiplex PCR; TCRdb has only the in-frame clones, and not every one. This sample contains 130,000 to 150,000 clones. Sequencing input: PBMCs. The receptors originated from a woman aged 45-59 years in good health and CMV-seronegative.

The CDR3 loop is CASTDNLGEQYF. CDR3 nucleotide sequence: TGCGCCAGCACTGATAACCTCGGGGAGCAGTACTTC. The chain is built from TRBV23-1 and TRBJ2-7, with unresolved D. TRBV23-1 belongs to the ORF category, with a function that is uncertain. The V end lost 7 bases, the J end lost 7 bases, and 14 bases lay between the germline ends. CDR3 size: 12 residues.

This sequence joins TRBV5-1 and TRBJ1-1; 9 bases line up with TRBD1. The CDR3 is made up of 14 amino acids. Germline loops: CDR1 SGHRS, CDR2 YFSETQ. The ends lost 4 bases at V and 4 bases at J; junction bases unmatched: 5. DNA of the CDR3: TGCGCCAGCAGCGACGACAGGGGGGGCACTGAAGCTTTCTTT. This sequence encodes CASSDDRGGTEAFF.

This chain connects TRBV9 to TRBJ2-3, with D uncertain. Looked up from germline, CDR1 is SGDLS and CDR2 is YYNGEE. The length of the CDR3 is 14 residues. V lost 0 bases to trimming and J lost 1 base, with 6 bases between them. The DNA of the CDR3 is TGTGCCAGCAGCGTAGTAAGCGGCACAGATACGCAGTATTTT. This gives the protein CASSVVSGTDTQYF.

V and J are TRBV18 and TRBJ1-4; 7 bases agree with TRBD1. Germline trimming cut 2 bases from V and 8 bases from J; bases unmatched to any gene: 8. This CDR3 is 15 amino acids long. Germline V gene lookup returns CDR1 KGHSH and CDR2 LQKENI. The CDR3 loop is CASSPGLGGEEKLFF. In nucleotides, the CDR3 is TGTGCCAGCTCACCAGGGTTAGGGGGCGAGGAAAAACTGTTTTTT.

The V and J genes are TRBV30 and TRBJ2-7; D is undetermined. Germline CDR1 and CDR2: GTSNPN and SVGIG (reference sequence). The CDR3 sequence is 13 residues long. V dropped 0 bases and J dropped 5 bases, with 11 bases sitting between them. The CDR3 loop reads CAWSVMGSHEQYF. The CDR3 DNA follows: TGTGCCTGGAGTGTAATGGGCAGCCACGAGCAGTACTTC.

J is TRBJ2-4 and V is TRBV4-1; 11 positions match TRBD2. The CDR3 runs to 18 residues. Trimming cost V 4 bases and J 4 bases; bases outside gene matches: 12. CDR1 MGHRA and CDR2 YSYEKL come from the germline V gene. The CDR3 nucleotides read TGCGCCAGCAGCCTCGGAAGAATAGCGGGGGGGCCTAAAAACATTCAGTACTTC. As protein: CASSLGRIAGGPKNIQYF.

This CDR3 is CASSLSRFEGEKLFF. DNA for the CDR3: TGTGCCAGCAGTTTATCGAGGTTTGAGGGTGAAAAACTGTTTTTT. V and J are TRBV27 and TRBJ1-4; D not certain. CDR3 length: 15 residues. The germline V gene has CDR1 MNHEY and CDR2 SMNVEV (reference sequence). V lost 0 bases and J lost 7, with 12 bases in between.

The chain is built from TRBV4-3 and TRBJ1-2, with 7 positions matching TRBD1. This CDR3 comprises 15 residues. The junction had 7 bases not matched to a gene; V was cut back by 1 base and J by 5 bases. CDR1 is LGHNA, CDR2 YSLEER, per germline. Here the CDR3 reads CASSQGATGRYGYTF. CDR3 DNA sequence: TGCGCCAGCAGCCAAGGAGCGACAGGGAGGTATGGCTACACCTTC.

The rearrangement uses TRBV18 and TRBJ1-6; D might be TRBD1 (5 bases). Looked up from germline, CDR1 is KGHSH and CDR2 is LQKENI. Trimming took off 2 bases at V and 4 bases at J, with 9 bases between the two ends. The CDR3 is 15 residues long. The CDR3, as DNA: TGTGCCAGCTCACCAAACCAGGGTTATAATTCACCCCTCCACTTT. Residues: CASSPNQGYNSPLHF.

V usage is TRBV11-2 and J usage is TRBJ2-1; D is ambiguous. Germline lookup yields CDR1 SGHAT and CDR2 FQNNGV. The CDR3 spans 12 residues. V gave up 2 bases and J gave up 7 bases, with 6 bases separating them. Written as DNA, the CDR3 is TGTGCCAGCAGCTTATTGCGTAATGAGCAGTTCTTC. Amino acid sequence: CASSLLRNEQFF.

Worth noting for this clone: Within the sample, other DNA sequences also encode this same CDR3. V usage is TRBV15 and J usage is TRBJ2-5, with a possible D match to TRBD2 (6 bases). Germline V gene sequence: CDR1 LNHNV, CDR2 YYDKDF (reference sequence). V was shortened by 1 base and J by 5 bases, with 8 bases between the two germline ends. The CDR3 extends over 13 amino acids. The CDR3 loop reads CATSRGRGETQYF. The DNA of the CDR3 is TGTGCCACCAGCAGAGGTCGGGGGGAGACCCAGTACTTC.

The rearrangement links TRBV28 to TRBJ1-4; weak D call: TRBD1 (6 bases). This CDR3 is built from 16 residues. Trimming cost V 5 bases and J 8 bases, with 21 bases left between them. The germline CDR1 and CDR2 sequences are MDHEN and SYDVKM. CDR3 sequence reads: CASSATTGPTREKLFF. CDR3 coding DNA: TGTGCCAGCAGTGCAACCACAGGGCCAACTAGGGAAAAACTGTTTTTT.

V and J are TRBV27 and TRBJ2-1, with 10 bases that match TRBD1. This CDR3 spans 16 amino acids. V shed 7 bases, J shed 8 bases, and the junction held 14 bases outside the gene matches. Germline CDR1 is MNHEY and CDR2 is SMNVEV (reference sequence). CDR3 coding DNA: TGTGCCAGCAAGGCCCGCCCGACAGGGGGCTTCGATGAGCAGTTCTTC. It codes for CASKARPTGGFDEQFF.

Concerning this clone: Other DNA sequences in this specimen translate into the identical CDR3. The gene calls are TRBV7-2 and TRBJ2-7; D remains ambiguous. The CDR3 spans 12 residues. Germline CDR1 is SGHTA and CDR2 is FQGNSA. Trimming pared 3 bases from V and 4 bases from J, leaving 7 bases between. CDR3 residues: CASSFVSYEQYF. In DNA, the CDR3 is TGTGCCAGCAGCTTCGTGTCTTACGAGCAGTACTTC.

The chain joins TRBV28 to TRBJ2-2, with 9 nucleotides matching TRBD1. The germline gives CDR1 MDHEN, CDR2 SYDVKM. V was clipped by 5 bases and J by 9 bases; unmatched bases: 10. This CDR3 spans 15 amino acids. The CDR3 region has the DNA TGTGCCAGCAGTCCCGGGACAGGGAAGACTCGGGAGCTGTTTTTT. Translating it yields CASSPGTGKTRELFF.

The CDR3 sequence is CASSQGQGRNSPLHF. CDR3 DNA sequence: TGTGCCAGCAGCCAAGGACAGGGGAGGAATTCACCCCTCCACTTT. The chain links TRBV4-2 to TRBJ1-6; 8 bases fit TRBD1. This CDR3 spans 15 amino acids. The J segment lost 7 bases and the V segment lost 1 base, leaving 3 bases of the junction unmatched. Germline V gives CDR1 LGHNA, CDR2 YNFKEQ.

V and J are TRBV5-1 and TRBJ2-5; 8 nucleotides agree with TRBD1. Germline V CDR1 and CDR2: SGHRS, YFSETQ. The CDR3 covers 14 residues. J gave up 5 bases and V 4 bases, and 7 bases lay outside the gene matches. As DNA, the CDR3 is TGCGCCAGCAGCCCCAGACAGGGGTGGGAGACCCAGTACTTC. Its translation is CASSPRQGWETQYF.

The V and J genes are TRBV5-4 and TRBJ2-7; 9 positions agree with TRBD1. V shed 3 bases, J shed 5 bases, and the junction held 6 bases outside the gene matches. The germline V gene encodes CDR1 SGHNT and CDR2 YYREEE (reference sequence). The CDR3 contains 14 residues. The CDR3 here is CASSYRDRDHEQYF. The CDR3 coding sequence is TGTGCCAGCAGCTACCGGGACAGGGATCACGAGCAGTACTTC.

The chain joins TRBV9 to TRBJ2-7; 8 bases map to TRBD1. The germline V gene encodes CDR1 SGDLS and CDR2 YYNGEE. CDR3 length: 15 residues. With V trimmed by 4 bases and J by 4 bases, 10 bases remained unmatched. The CDR3 bases are TGTGCCAGCAGCCCCTCGGACAGGGTGGGTTACGAGCAGTACTTC. This gives the protein CASSPSDRVGYEQYF. The full variable domain, completed using reference TRBV9 and TRBJ2-7, is DSGVTQTPKHLITATGQRVTLRCSPRSGDLSVYWYQQSLDQGLQFLIQYYNGEERAKGNILERFSAQQFPDLHSELNLSSLELGDSALYFCASSPSDRVGYEQYFGPGTRLTVT.

The V and J genes are TRBV28 and TRBJ2-6; TRBD1 might be the D (6 bases). CDR3 length equals 14 residues. CDR1 and CDR2 from the germline V gene are MDHEN and SYDVKM. V lost 7 bases and J lost 1, with 8 bases in between. CDR3 in amino acids: CASNTGSGANVLTF. The CDR3 nucleotides are TGTGCCAGCAATACAGGGTCTGGGGCCAACGTCCTGACTTTC.

This sequence joins TRBV10-3 and TRBJ2-2; TRBD2 agrees at 10 bases. Germline CDR1 is ENHRY and CDR2 is SYGVKD. The CDR3 has 16 residues. Trimming took 3 bases from V and 4 from J; bases not matched to a gene: 5. This CDR3 is CAISEPSGGPTGELFF. CDR3 DNA sequence: TGTGCCATCAGTGAACCTAGCGGGGGACCCACCGGGGAGCTGTTTTTT.

The chain employs TRBV5-4 and TRBJ2-3; TRBD2 is a possible D gene (7 bases). The V end lost 3 bases, the J end lost 2 bases, and 13 bases lay between the germline ends. This CDR3 is 15 amino acids long. The germline V gene encodes CDR1 SGHNT and CDR2 YYREEE (reference sequence). CDR3 sequence: CASSSGGADTDTQYF. CDR3 DNA sequence: TGTGCCAGCAGCTCGGGGGGCGCTGACACAGATACGCAGTATTTT.

The rearrangement links TRBV6-6 to TRBJ1-3; D is unresolved. Germline CDR1 reads MNHNY; CDR2 reads SVGAGI (reference sequence). V was cut by 7 bases and J by 1 base, with 11 bases left in between. The CDR3 loop spans 14 amino acids. The CDR3 region has the DNA TGTGCCAGCACCACCGGGTCATCTGGAAACACCATATATTTT. It translates to CASTTGSSGNTIYF.

The chain couples TRBV4-2 to TRBJ1-2, with 8 bases matching TRBD1. The CDR3 has 15 amino acids. V gave up 4 bases and J gave up 7 bases; unmatched junction bases: 11. Looked up from germline, CDR1 is LGHNA and CDR2 is YNFKEQ. CDR3 nucleotides: TGTGCCAGCAGCCGAGACACAGGGGGTGATGGTGGCTACACCTTC. Translated: CASSRDTGGDGGYTF.

The V and J genes are TRBV7-7 and TRBJ2-7, with D unclear. The CDR3 covers 14 residues. V was trimmed by 5 bases and J by 2 bases, leaving 13 bases between them. Germline lookup yields CDR1 SSHAT and CDR2 FNYEAQ (reference sequence). The CDR3 protein is CASSARHGTYEQYF. In nucleotides, the CDR3 is TGTGCCAGCAGCGCCCGACACGGAACCTACGAGCAGTACTTC.

The gene calls are TRBV6-5 and TRBJ1-4; 7 bases line up with TRBD1. Germline CDR1 MNHEY, CDR2 SVGAGI. The CDR3 runs to 16 residues. V lost 0 bases and J lost 8; bases outside the gene matches: 9. The CDR3 DNA is TGTGCCAGCAGTTACTCCACAGGGGCGAGGGAGGAAAAACTGTTTTTT. Its protein is CASSYSTGAREEKLFF.

The chain carries TRBV7-2 and TRBJ2-5, with TRBD1 identical over 8 bases. The CDR3 extends over 17 amino acids. From germline, CDR1 is SGHTA and CDR2 FQGNSA. V was clipped by 4 bases and J by 6 bases; unmatched bases: 16. The CDR3 region is CASSSTPGGAFVKTQYF. The CDR3, as DNA: TGTGCCAGCAGCTCCACCCCAGGGGGCGCATTTGTAAAGACCCAGTACTTC.

The chain combines TRBV7-8 with TRBJ2-7, with TRBD2 identical over 10 bases. From germline, CDR1 is SGHVS and CDR2 FQNEAQ. V was pared by 6 bases and J by 3 bases, with 8 bases of the junction left unmatched. The CDR3 spans 15 residues. The CDR3, as DNA: TGTGCCAGCAGTTTCGGACTAGCGGTGAACTACGAGCAGTACTTC. It translates to CASSFGLAVNYEQYF.

The chain joins TRBV9 to TRBJ1-1; 11 bases match TRBD1. V was clipped by 3 bases and J by 0 bases; unmatched bases: 7. The CDR3 contains 17 residues. CDR1 SGDLS and CDR2 YYNGEE come from the germline V gene. The chain's CDR3 is CASSASPGQGVNTEAFF. As DNA, the CDR3 is TGTGCCAGCAGCGCTTCTCCGGGACAGGGGGTGAACACTGAAGCTTTCTTT.

The genes are TRBV28 and TRBJ1-4; the D gene is possibly TRBD1 (5 bases). The germline gives CDR1 MDHEN, CDR2 SYDVKM. The CDR3 sequence is 15 residues long. The germline V and J ends were trimmed by 1 base and 10 bases, with 16 bases remaining between them. CDR3 sequence reads: CASSLLVTSRVKLFF. CDR3 nucleotides: TGTGCCAGCAGTTTATTAGTAACGAGCAGGGTAAAACTGTTTTTT. Full variable domain (rest looked up from reference TRBV28 and TRBJ1-4): DVKVTQSSRYLVKRTGEKVFLECVQDMDHENMFWYRQDPGLGLRLIYFSYDVKMKEKGDIPEGYSVSREKKERFSLILESASTNQTSMYLCASSLLVTSRVKLFFGSGTQLSVL.